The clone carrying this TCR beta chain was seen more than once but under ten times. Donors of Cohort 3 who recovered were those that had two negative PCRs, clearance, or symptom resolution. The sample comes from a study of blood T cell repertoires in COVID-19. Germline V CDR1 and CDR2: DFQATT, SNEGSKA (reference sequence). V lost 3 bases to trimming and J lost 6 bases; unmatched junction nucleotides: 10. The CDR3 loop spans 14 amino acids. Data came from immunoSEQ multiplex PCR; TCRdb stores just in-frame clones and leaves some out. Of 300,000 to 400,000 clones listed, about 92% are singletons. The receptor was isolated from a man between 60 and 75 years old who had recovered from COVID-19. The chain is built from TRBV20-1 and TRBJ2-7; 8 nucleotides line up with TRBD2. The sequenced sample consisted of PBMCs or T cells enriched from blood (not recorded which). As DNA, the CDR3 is TGCAGTGCTAGTGTCGGGAGGGCCCTCGGCGAGCAGTACTTC. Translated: CSASVGRALGEQYF.